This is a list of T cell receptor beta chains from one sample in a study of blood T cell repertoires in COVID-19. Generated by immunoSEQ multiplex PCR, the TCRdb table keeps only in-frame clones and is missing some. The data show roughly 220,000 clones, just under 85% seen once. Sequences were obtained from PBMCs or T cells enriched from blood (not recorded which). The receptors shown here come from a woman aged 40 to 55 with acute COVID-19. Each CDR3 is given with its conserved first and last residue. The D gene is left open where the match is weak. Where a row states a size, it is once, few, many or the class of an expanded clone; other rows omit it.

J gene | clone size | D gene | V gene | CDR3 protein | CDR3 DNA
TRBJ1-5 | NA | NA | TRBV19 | CASSSSQDRPSNQPQHF | TGTGCCAGTAGTAGCTCTCAGGACAGACCTAGCAATCAGCCCCAGCATTTT
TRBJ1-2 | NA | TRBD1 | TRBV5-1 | CASSPDRGPDGYTF | TGCGCCAGCAGCCCAGACAGGGGGCCGGATGGCTACACCTTC
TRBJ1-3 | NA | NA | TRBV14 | CASSQATARNTIYF | TGTGCCAGCAGCCAAGCTACAGCCCGGAACACCATATATTTT
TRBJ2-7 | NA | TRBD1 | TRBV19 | CASSKTGTGVSYEQYF | TGTGCCAGTAGTAAAACCGGGACAGGGGTCTCCTACGAGCAGTACTTC
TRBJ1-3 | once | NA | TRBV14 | CASSQGRSGLPSGNTIYF | TGTGCCAGCAGCCAAGGGAGGTCGGGCCTACCCTCTGGAAACACCATATATTTT
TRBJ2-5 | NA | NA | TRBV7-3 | CASSFGRAQETQYF | TGTGCCAGCAGCTTCGGGCGGGCACAAGAGACCCAGTACTTC
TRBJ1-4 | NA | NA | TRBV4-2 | CASSVAHGQRNEKLFF | TGTGCCAGCAGCGTAGCCCACGGACAACGTAATGAAAAACTGTTTTTT
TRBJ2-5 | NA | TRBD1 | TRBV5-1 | CASSLVTGKETQYF | TGCGCCAGCAGCTTGGTGACAGGGAAAGAGACCCAGTACTTC
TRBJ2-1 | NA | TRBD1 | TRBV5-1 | CASSLAPGQGAISYNEQFF | TGCGCCAGCAGCTTGGCACCGGGACAGGGGGCAATTTCCTACAATGAGCAGTTCTTC
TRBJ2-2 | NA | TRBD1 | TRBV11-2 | CASRTGVITGELFF | TGTGCCAGCAGGACAGGGGTCATAACCGGGGAGCTGTTTTTT
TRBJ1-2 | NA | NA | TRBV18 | CASSPTETNYGYTF | TGTGCCAGCTCACCGACAGAAACTAACTATGGCTACACCTTC